This TCR beta chain stems from a study of cytomegalovirus exposure and HLA in healthy donors. The wider study: Across 300 to 400 genotyped donors, about 81% landed in the Caucasian-associated ancestry cluster.

The germline V gene has CDR1 MNHNS and CDR2 SASEGT. The CDR3 spans 14 residues. V lost 1 base to trimming and J lost 4 bases, with 8 bases between them. A multiplex PCR was run with 60 Vbeta primers and 13 Jbeta primers. In the source study's methods: The authors later counted about 80 million unique TCR beta chains, approximately 12 million of them shared. The table came from immunoSEQ multiplex PCR; TCRdb's copy has only in-frame clones and leaves some out. That table supplies the V and J calls and clone size; D and trimming were determined from the DNA. The sample includes about 48,000 clones. Sequencing used PBMCs. V and J are TRBV6-1 and TRBJ1-3, with D possibly matching TRBD1 (5 bases). This receptor was obtained from a male donor in good health and CMV-seropositive. This CDR3 reads CASSEVGGGNTIYF. CDR3 nucleotide sequence: TGTGCCAGCAGTGAAGTCGGGGGAGGAAACACCATATATTTT.